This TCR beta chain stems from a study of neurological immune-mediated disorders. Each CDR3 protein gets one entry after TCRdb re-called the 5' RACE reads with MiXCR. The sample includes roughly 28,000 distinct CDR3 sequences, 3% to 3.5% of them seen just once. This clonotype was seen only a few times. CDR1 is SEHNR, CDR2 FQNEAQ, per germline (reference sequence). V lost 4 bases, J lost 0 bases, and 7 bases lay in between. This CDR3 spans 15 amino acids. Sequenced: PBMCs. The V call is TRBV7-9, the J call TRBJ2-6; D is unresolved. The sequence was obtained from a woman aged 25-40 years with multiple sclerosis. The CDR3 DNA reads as TGTGCCAGCAGCTCGGTTGGCTCTGGGGCCAACGTCCTGACTTTC. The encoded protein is CASSSVGSGANVLTF.